This T cell receptor (beta chain) originates from a study of CXCR3-negative and CXCR3-positive naive CD8 T cells (dated by TCRdb to the late 2010s). For the study in its entirety: In total, roughly 140 million TRB reads were obtained, which works out to roughly 1.5 +/- 0.3 million reads per library. TRBV-TRBJ cluster analysis included naive subsets from roughly 5 donors and memory cells from 3 donors. Data from roughly eleven donors, pooled across two independent experiments, went into the diversity and physicochemical repertoire analyses.

In the case of this clonotype: Which antigen it targets is not known.

The study at large found these results: Within the same donor, TRBV-TRBJ usage looked similar between naive CXCR3-negative and CXCR3-positive cells, but memory cells had distinct patterns. Compared with CXCR3-negative naive cells, CXCR3-positive naive cells had TRB CDR3s with higher hydrophobicity (lower Kidera factor 4), lower energy, and higher strength and volume indices. Comparably high repertoire diversity was found in both naive subsets, whereas much lower repertoire diversity was found in memory CD8+ T cells. Because surface CD5, which is linked to self-reactivity in mice, was comparable between the naive subsets, TCR interaction strength was also inferred from the physicochemical properties of TRB CDR3s. Freshly isolated PBMCs were used for most assays because CXCR3 expression went down partially after cryopreservation.

The CDR1 and CDR2 encoded by the germline V gene (reference sequence) are SEHNR and FQNEAQ. The CDR3 contains 14 residues, cysteine and phenylalanine counted. There is no recorded DNA. TCRdb shows the sequencer as NextSeq 550. The Human TCR Profiling Kit (MiLaboratory) was used to prepare UMI-labeled 5' RACE TRB cDNA libraries. cDNA synthesis used the entire amount of extracted RNA, and PCR amplification then used the entire amount of cDNA produced. Libraries were prepared in parallel using an identical number of PCR cycles. The study's processing was this. With a minimum of two reads required per UMI, MIGEC and MiXCR pulled out about 50,000 +/- 10,000 unique UMI-labeled TRB cDNA molecules from each library. On average, approximately 40,000 +/- 10,000 functional in-frame TRB CDR3 nucleotide clonotypes lacking stop codons were found per library. After downsampling to 5000 UMI-labeled TRB molecules per sample, diversity metrics, including normalized Shannon-Wiener and Chao1, were computed in VDJtools. Clonotype-size-weighted physicochemical properties of the central five CDR3 residues (interaction energy, strength, volume and Kidera factor 4) were computed in VDJtools. TCRdb reprocessed the reads, and each CDR3 protein sequence is entered once, without DNA. These V and J calls originate from TCRdb's pipeline instead of the authors' own analysis. The sample's own table lists around 50,000 distinct CDR3 sequences. The leading ten clones occupy about 1.6% of the sample.

For every CD8+ T cell subset, around 300,000 cells were flow-sorted straight into RLT lysis buffer, and each subset was sorted in triplicate. To exclude memory contaminants, naive CD8+ T cells were stringently defined as CD45RO-CCR7+CD27+CD95-. Peripheral blood mononuclear cells were isolated from buffy coats by standard density gradient centrifugation. Naive CXCR3-negative and CXCR3-positive CD8+ T cells were flow-sorted using a FACSAria III. Total RNA was extracted from sorted cells using an RNeasy Mini Kit. This sequence was found in a human donor in good health. Some clones in this sample may be carry-over from other donors' samples. The sequence links TRBV7-9 to TRBJ2-7. What was sequenced was naive CXCR3- CD8+ T cells from blood. Read against the paper, the sample's cell subset or site label means: CD45RO-CCR7+CD27+CD95- naive CD8+ T cells lacking CXCR3 (TNR3-). The CDR3 reads as follows: CASSLYQDPYEQYF.